The 30 T cell receptor beta chains in this list originate from one sample, sequenced in a study of regulatory T cells in long-lasting Graves disease. Construction of the TCR beta libraries employed iRepertoire HTBI primers in conjunction with Arm-PCR of CDR3 regions. MiXCR, applied by TCRdb to the multiplex PCR reads, yields one record per CDR3 protein. Found here are hundreds of thousands of distinct CDR3 sequences, under 25% of them singletons; the top ten hold about 7.8%. Time point specified: persistent/refractory GD, antithyroid drugs over 5 years with positive TRAb. Extracted RNA from PBMCs served as the source of the TCR library. Sequenced here: peripheral blood mononuclear cells (PBMCs), sampled when the disease was refractory, from a patient treated with antithyroid drugs. The receptors originated from a female donor with Graves disease.

This clonotype has ten or more counts. The chain carries TRBV28 and TRBJ2-7, with a tentative D call TRBD1 (5 bases). Trimming removed 3 bases from V and 3 bases from J, with 12 bases in between. The CDR3 consists of 14 residues. The germline V gene encodes CDR1 MDHEN and CDR2 SYDVKM. CDR3 amino acids: CASSFGQGSYEQYF. The CDR3 bases are TGTGCCAGCAGTTTTGGGCAGGGTAGCTACGAGCAGTACTTC.

This clonotype was found a few times. The V gene is TRBV29-1, the J gene TRBJ2-4; 10 positions match TRBD2. With 7 bases clipped from V and 1 base from J, the junction kept 13 bases outside the gene matches. Germline-derived CDR1 and CDR2 are SQVTM and ANQGSEA. The CDR3 has 17 residues. The CDR3 region has the DNA TGCAGCGCCAGCACTAGCGGGAAAGGTTGGGCCAAAAACATTCAGTACTTC. This gives the protein CSASTSGKGWAKNIQYF.

This clonotype has only a few counts. The gene calls are TRBV6-1 and TRBJ2-1; TRBD2 matches at 9 bases. Germline V CDR1 and CDR2: MNHNS, SASEGT. The CDR3 is 13 residues long. V dropped 7 bases and J dropped 7; count of bases not matched to a gene: 5. Written as DNA, the CDR3 is TGTGCCAGCATCCTAGCGGGACAGAATGAGCAGTTCTTC. The encoded protein is CASILAGQNEQFF.

At least ten counts were recorded for this clonotype. The rearrangement joins TRBV20-1 to TRBJ1-6; maybe TRBD1 (5 bases). Germline V gene lookup returns CDR1 DFQATT and CDR2 SNEGSKA (reference sequence). The V end lost 6 bases, the J end lost 11 bases, and 17 bases lay between the germline ends. There are 13 residues in the CDR3. CDR3 sequence: CSAREMGDPPLHF. In DNA, the CDR3 is TGCAGTGCCCGGGAGATGGGGGATCCACCCCTCCACTTT.

There are many counts of this clonotype. The genes are TRBV5-4 and TRBJ2-2; D remains unclear. Germline CDR1 SGHNT, CDR2 YYREEE (reference sequence). CDR3 length: 16 amino acids. V was clipped by 0 bases and J by 4 bases, with 13 bases between them. As DNA, the CDR3 is TGTGCCAGCAGCTTGGGGTTCGGCAGGTCCACCGGGGAGCTGTTTTTT. This sequence encodes CASSLGFGRSTGELFF.

This clonotype was observed a few times. The chain links TRBV19 to TRBJ2-5; the D is unclear. The ends were cut back, 6 bases at V and 1 base at J, with 9 bases in the middle. The length of the CDR3 is 13 residues. Per germline, CDR1 LNHDA and CDR2 SQIVND (reference sequence). The CDR3 here is CASRADSQETQYF. The DNA of the CDR3 is TGTGCCAGTAGGGCAGACTCCCAAGAGACCCAGTACTTC. Full variable domain (remainder filled in from reference TRBV19 and TRBJ2-5): DGGITQSPKYLFRKEGQNVTLSCEQNLNHDAMYWYRQDPGQGLRLIYYSQIVNDFQKGDIAEGYSVSREKKESFPLTVTSAQKNPTAFYLCASRADSQETQYFGPGTRLLVL.

In this sample, this clonotype turned up a few times. The chain has TRBV30 and TRBJ2-3; D call uncertain. CDR1 GTSNPN and CDR2 SVGIG come from the germline V gene (reference sequence). The ends were cut back, 2 bases at V and 6 bases at J, with 6 bases in the middle. CDR3 length: 11 residues. The DNA for the CDR3 is TGTGCCTGGAGTATGATGGATACGCAGTATTTT. It is translated as CAWSMMDTQYF.

The gene calls are TRBV7-2 and TRBJ1-6; D gene unclear. V lost 5 bases, J lost 10 bases, and 15 bases lay in between. This CDR3 region has 14 residues. The germline gives CDR1 SGHTA, CDR2 FQGNSA. CDR3 protein: CASSAAGFASPLHF. Here the CDR3 DNA reads TGTGCCAGCAGCGCCGCGGGGTTCGCATCACCCCTCCACTTT.

This clonotype was counted ten times or more. The chain's CDR3 is CASSLMGQETQYF. CDR3 in DNA: TGTGCCAGCAGCTTAATGGGGCAAGAGACCCAGTACTTC. The rearrangement uses TRBV7-3 and TRBJ2-5, with D hard to call. The CDR3 sequence is 13 residues long. Trimming shortened V by 1 base and J by 2 bases, and 5 bases separated the two germline ends. Looked up from germline, CDR1 is SGHTA and CDR2 is FQGTGA. Looking up the rest from reference TRBV7-3 and TRBJ2-5 gives the full variable domain: GAGVSQTPSNKVTEKGKYVELRCDPISGHTALYWYRQSLGQGPEFLIYFQGTGAADDSGLPNDRFFAVRPEGSVSTLKIQRTERGDSAVYLCASSLMGQETQYFGPGTRLLVL.

This clonotype was found a few times. The chain employs TRBV4-1 and TRBJ2-7; the D gene is possibly TRBD1 (6 bases). Germline V lookup: CDR1 MGHRA, CDR2 YSYEKL. Deletions cut 3 bases from V and 5 bases from J, with 14 bases between. The CDR3 runs 14 residues. The CDR3 DNA reads as TGCGCCAGCAGCCAGCCAACAGGGAAACACGAGCAGTACTTC. Translated: CASSQPTGKHEQYF.

This clonotype has just a few counts. V gene TRBV20-1 combines with J gene TRBJ2-7, with D perhaps TRBD1 or TRBD2 (5 bases each). CDR1 is DFQATT and CDR2 is SNEGSKA in the germline V gene (reference sequence). Trimming cost V 1 base and J 6 bases, with 10 bases left between them. The CDR3 extends over 12 amino acids. CDR3 sequence: CSARALGVEQYF. CDR3 coding DNA: TGCAGTGCTAGAGCCCTGGGGGTCGAGCAGTACTTC.

This clonotype was seen repeatedly, ten times or more. The genes are TRBV27 and TRBJ2-2, with 8 bases lining up with TRBD1. The CDR3 runs to 14 residues. Trimming at V came to 5 bases and at J to 5 bases, leaving 4 bases not matched to a gene. The germline CDR1 and CDR2 sequences are MNHEY and SMNVEV (reference sequence). CDR3 protein: CASSPDRGTGELFF. In nucleotides, the CDR3 is TGTGCCAGCAGTCCCGACAGGGGTACCGGGGAGCTGTTTTTT.

The chain has TRBV5-4 and TRBJ1-2, with D possibly matching TRBD1 (6 bases). Germline CDR1 reads SGHNT; CDR2 reads YYREEE (reference sequence). V was trimmed by 5 bases and J by 3 bases, leaving 20 bases between them. The length of the CDR3 is 16 residues. The chain's CDR3 is CASSYVEGGRDYGYTF. The DNA of the CDR3 is TGTGCCAGCAGTTACGTCGAAGGGGGGCGAGACTATGGCTACACCTTC.

This clonotype was counted a few times. The chain is built from TRBV28 and TRBJ1-6, with TRBD1 matching over 8 bases. The trim removed 5 bases at V and 6 bases at J, leaving 9 bases unmatched. There are 16 residues in the CDR3. Germline V CDR1 and CDR2: MDHEN, SYDVKM. CDR3: CASSPRQGLSNSPLHF. CDR3 DNA: TGTGCCAGCAGTCCAAGACAGGGGCTTTCTAATTCACCCCTCCACTTT.

This clonotype was detected ten times or more. This chain uses TRBV12-3 or TRBV12-4 with TRBJ1-2, with TRBD1 matching 7 bases. The CDR3 runs 14 residues. The trim removed 5 bases at V and 6 bases at J, leaving 9 bases unmatched. CDR3 protein: CASSPLDRFDGYTF. CDR3 nucleotide sequence: TGTGCCAGCAGTCCCCTGGACAGGTTCGATGGCTACACCTTC.

This clonotype was seen ten or more times. The V and J genes are TRBV6-5 and TRBJ2-4, with D hard to call. This CDR3 has 18 amino acids. The germline V gene encodes CDR1 MNHEY and CDR2 SVGAGI. Trimming pared 2 bases from V and 1 base from J, leaving 18 bases between. CDR3 loop: CASSYKGVPSSAKNIQYF. The CDR3 nucleotides read TGTGCCAGCAGTTACAAGGGTGTGCCGTCCTCGGCCAAAAACATTCAGTACTTC.

The V call is TRBV2, the J call TRBJ2-4, with D uncertain. V lost 5 bases and J 0 bases, leaving 8 bases between the germline ends. The CDR3 sequence is 14 residues long. Per the germline V gene, CDR1 is SNHLY and CDR2 is FYNNEI. This chain's CDR3 is CASSPIIAKNIQYF. The CDR3 DNA follows: TGTGCCAGCAGTCCTATTATAGCCAAAAACATTCAGTACTTC.

This clonotype was picked up many times. The rearrangement joins TRBV11-2 to TRBJ2-7; TRBD1 matches 10 bases. This CDR3 has 15 amino acids. The germline CDR1 and CDR2 sequences are SGHAT and FQNNGV. V dropped 5 bases and J dropped 0; count of bases not matched to a gene: 4. The CDR3 nucleotides read TGTGCCAGCAGCCTGGACAGGGGGAGCTCCTACGAGCAGTACTTC. Amino acid sequence: CASSLDRGSSYEQYF.

The CDR3 region has the DNA TGTGCCAGCAGTTACGAAGGGGGAAGCAATCAGCCCCAGCATTTT. Translating gives CASSYEGGSNQPQHF. The chain recombines TRBV6-5 with TRBJ1-5, with D possibly being TRBD1 (6 bases). V lost 2 bases and J 1 base, leaving 9 bases between the germline ends. CDR3 length equals 15 residues. The germline gives CDR1 MNHEY, CDR2 SVGAGI.

As to this clonotype: Germline and junction disagree at one end, which may indicate a read error. The V call is TRBV19, the J call TRBJ2-2; D perhaps matches TRBD1 (6 bases). Germline V CDR1 and CDR2: LNHDA, SQIVND (reference sequence). This CDR3 comprises 15 residues. The chain's CDR3 is CASSIIGTRTGELFF. CDR3 DNA: TGTGCCAGTAGTATAATCGGGACAAGGACCGGAGAGCTGTTTTTT.

This clonotype was seen a few times. The chain uses TRBV20-1 and TRBJ2-5, with 8 positions matching TRBD2. The germline V gene has CDR1 DFQATT and CDR2 SNEGSKA (reference sequence). J gave up 4 bases and V 6 bases, and 10 bases lay outside the gene matches. The CDR3 covers 14 residues. For the CDR3, the DNA is TGCAGTGCCCTACCAGGTGCGGGAGGAGAGACCCAGTACTTC. Translated, it gives CSALPGAGGETQYF.

In its sample, this clonotype was seen a few times. This chain connects TRBV28 to TRBJ2-7, with 9 bases that match TRBD1. Germline V CDR1 and CDR2: MDHEN, SYDVKM. Losses at the gene ends were 1 base for V and 5 bases for J; bases not matched to a gene: 9. The CDR3 extends over 16 amino acids. For the CDR3, the DNA is TGTGCCAGCAGTTTATTGGGGACAGGGTATAACCACGAGCAGTACTTC. It encodes CASSLLGTGYNHEQYF.

The chain is built from TRBV20-1 and TRBJ2-1; TRBD2 agrees at 9 bases. Germline CDR1 reads DFQATT; CDR2 reads SNEGSKA (reference sequence). Losses at the gene ends were 6 bases for V and 6 bases for J; bases not matched to a gene: 3. The CDR3 runs 12 residues. The CDR3 DNA follows: TGCAGTGCCTTACTAGCGGGCAATGAGCAGTTCTTC. Translation gives CSALLAGNEQFF.

In its sample, this clonotype was seen many times. The chain joins TRBV27 to TRBJ1-1; 10 bases are shared with TRBD1. V was clipped by 0 bases and J by 9 bases; unmatched bases: 4. The CDR3 contains 14 residues. The V gene's germline CDR1 is MNHEY and CDR2 SMNVEV (reference sequence). CDR3 bases: TGTGCCAGCAGTTTATCGACAGGGGGCATTAAAGCTTTCTTT. Protein sequence: CASSLSTGGIKAFF.

This clonotype has at least ten counts. The chain is built from TRBV6-5 and TRBJ2-5, with 10 bases identical to TRBD2. This CDR3 is 18 amino acids long. The germline V gene encodes CDR1 MNHEY and CDR2 SVGAGI. J gave up 4 bases and V 0 bases, and 11 bases lay outside the gene matches. CDR3 coding DNA: TGTGCCAGCAGTTACTCTTCCAGCGGGAGGGCCGGGGGAGAGACCCAGTACTTC. The encoded protein is CASSYSSSGRAGGETQYF.

V usage is TRBV4-1 and J usage is TRBJ2-7, with D tentatively TRBD1 (7 bases). Germline CDR1 and CDR2: MGHRA and YSYEKL. This CDR3 has 14 amino acids. Between the trimmed V and J ends, which lost 6 bases and 4 bases, there was a span of 16 bases. The DNA of the CDR3 is TGCGCCAGCAGTTCAGCAGCAGGGGGGTACGAGCAGTACTTC. It encodes CASSSAAGGYEQYF.

This clonotype was seen a few times. This chain links TRBV29-1 with TRBJ2-7; 10 bases map to TRBD2. V lost 1 base and J lost 0; bases outside the gene matches: 3. Germline lookup yields CDR1 SQVTM and CDR2 ANQGSEA. This CDR3 is built from 15 residues. The CDR3 reads CSVEGLAGFSYEQYF. Here the CDR3 DNA reads TGCAGCGTTGAAGGACTAGCGGGCTTCTCCTACGAGCAGTACTTC.

This clonotype was counted many times. V gene TRBV7-8 combines with J gene TRBJ2-2, with 7 bases that match TRBD1. The CDR3 has 15 residues. Per the germline V gene, CDR1 is SGHVS and CDR2 is FQNEAQ. The V and J ends lost 7 bases and 1 base, in that order; junction bases with no gene match: 6. In nucleotides, the CDR3 is TGTGCCAGCACCACAGACAGGGTGAACACCGGGGAGCTGTTTTTT. Translated: CASTTDRVNTGELFF.

This rearrangement joins TRBV4-3 to TRBJ1-4, with D hard to call. Trimming pared 0 bases from V and 0 bases from J, leaving 11 bases between. CDR1 and CDR2 (germline): LGHNA, YSLEER. CDR3 length: 17 amino acids. CDR3: CASSQDATQATNEKLFF. As DNA, the CDR3 is TGCGCCAGCAGCCAAGATGCGACTCAAGCAACTAATGAAAAACTGTTTTTT.

This clonotype was detected many times. This chain connects TRBV28 to TRBJ1-5; D is unresolved. Germline CDR1 and CDR2: MDHEN and SYDVKM. The CDR3 covers 16 residues. Trimming removed 4 bases from V and 7 bases from J, with 20 bases in between. CDR3 region: CASSSPLQWFRQPQHF. The CDR3 nucleotides are TGTGCCAGCAGTTCCCCGTTACAGTGGTTCAGACAGCCCCAGCATTTT.